This T cell receptor (beta chain) was captured by sequencing in a study of CD8 T cells in Susac syndrome. With random hexamers, roughly 0.45 to 1 ug RNA was reverse transcribed. TCRdb reprocessed the immunoSEQ multiplex PCR reads via MiXCR and lists one record per CDR3 protein. This sample has roughly 190,000 distinct CDR3 sequences; roughly 94% occur once, and the top ten carry about 0.17%. This CDR3 comprises 17 residues. V gave up 3 bases and J gave up 3 bases, with 20 bases separating them. CDR1 KGHSH and CDR2 LQKENI come from the germline V gene. The receptor was derived from a human donor with Susac syndrome. This chain links TRBV18 with TRBJ1-2, with D perhaps matching TRBD1 (6 bases). Sequenced input: CD8+ T cells from PBMCs. The CDR3, as DNA: TGTGCCAGCTCACCGGACGTAGTAGACAGGAGACACTATGGCTACACCTTC. Its protein is CASSPDVVDRRHYGYTF.